This T cell receptor (beta chain) derives from a study of control samples from healthy donors and cancer patients. The data were produced by immunoSEQ multiplex PCR, yet TCRdb's version contains in-frame clones alone and is incomplete. The sample carries around 200,000 clones, 90% to 95% recorded once. The CDR3 loop spans 14 amino acids. CDR1 and CDR2 (germline): LGHDT, YNNKEL (reference sequence). Trimming took 4 bases from V and 3 from J, leaving 10 bases between them. This clonotype was obtained from a woman aged 25-40 years in good health. The rearrangement links TRBV3-1 (or the pseudogene TRBV3-2) to TRBJ1-5, with a weak D call TRBD1 (6 bases). Sequenced material: blood. CDR3 sequence (DNA): TGTGCCAGCAGCCGCCGGGACATCAATCAGCCCCAGCATTTT. It yields the protein CASSRRDINQPQHF.